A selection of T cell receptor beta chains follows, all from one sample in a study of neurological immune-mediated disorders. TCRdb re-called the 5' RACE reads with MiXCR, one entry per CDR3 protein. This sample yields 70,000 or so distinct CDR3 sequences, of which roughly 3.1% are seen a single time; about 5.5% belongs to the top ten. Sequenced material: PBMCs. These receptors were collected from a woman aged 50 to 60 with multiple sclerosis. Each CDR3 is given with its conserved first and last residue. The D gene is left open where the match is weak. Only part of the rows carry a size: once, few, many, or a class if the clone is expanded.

CDR3: CASSFDSAGVSNQPQHF; DNA: TGTGCCAGCAGCTTCGACTCTGCAGGGGTTAGCAATCAGCCCCAGCATTTT; V: TRBV5-5; D: NA; J: TRBJ1-5; size: many
CDR3: CASSLDRGYGYTF; DNA: TGTGCCAGCAGCTTGGACAGGGGCTATGGCTACACCTTC; V: TRBV2; D: TRBD1; J: TRBJ1-2; size: many
CDR3: CATSDWTDYNEQFF; DNA: TGTGCCACCAGTGATTGGACAGATTACAATGAGCAGTTCTTC; V: TRBV24-1; D: NA; J: TRBJ2-1; size: many
CDR3: CASSQGVAGGISSEQFF; DNA: TGCGCCAGCAGCCAAGGGGTAGCGGGGGGAATCTCGAGCGAGCAGTTCTTC; V: TRBV4-3; D: TRBD2; J: TRBJ2-1; size: many
CDR3: CSAPLAGLGNEQFF; DNA: TGCAGTGCCCCACTAGCGGGCCTAGGGAATGAGCAGTTCTTC; V: TRBV20-1; D: TRBD2; J: TRBJ2-1; size: many
CDR3: CASSLAGEVETQYF; DNA: TGTGCCAGCAGTTTAGCGGGAGAGGTTGAGACCCAGTACTTC; V: TRBV28; D: TRBD2; J: TRBJ2-5; size: many
CDR3: CSAETHNTEAFF; DNA: TGCAGTGCTGAGACACATAACACTGAAGCTTTCTTT; V: TRBV20-1; D: NA; J: TRBJ1-1; size: NA
CDR3: CASSDGASYNEQFF; DNA: TGCGCCAGCAGTGATGGAGCGTCCTACAATGAGCAGTTCTTC; V: TRBV10-2; D: NA; J: TRBJ2-1; size: NA
CDR3: CASSLGGRGTEAFF; DNA: TGTGCCAGCAGCTTAGGGGGGCGCGGGACTGAAGCTTTCTTT; V: TRBV7-9; D: NA; J: TRBJ1-1; size: many
CDR3: CASSVGGHDTQYF; DNA: TGTGCCAGCAGCGTAGGGGGGCATGATACGCAGTATTTT; V: TRBV9; D: NA; J: TRBJ2-3; size: many
CDR3: CASSSPGRPETQYF; DNA: TGTGCCAGCAGTTCACCCGGGCGTCCCGAGACCCAGTACTTC; V: TRBV28; D: NA; J: TRBJ2-5; size: many
CDR3: CDSRTSGGGYTF; DNA: TGTGACAGCAGAACGTCAGGGGGAGGCTACACCTTC; V: TRBV6-1; D: TRBD1; J: TRBJ1-2; size: once
CDR3: CASRGTGFDTDTQYF; DNA: TGCGCCAGCAGGGGGACAGGGTTTGACACAGATACGCAGTATTTT; V: TRBV5-1; D: TRBD1; J: TRBJ2-3; size: many
CDR3: CASSLSQTDTGELFF; DNA: TGCGCCAGCAGCTTGAGTCAGACCGACACCGGGGAGCTGTTTTTT; V: TRBV5-1; D: NA; J: TRBJ2-2; size: many
CDR3: CTAIPGQYYNSTLNF; DNA: TGCACTGCTATTCCGGGACAGTACTATAATTCAACCCTCAACTTT; V: TRBV20-1; D: TRBD1; J: TRBJ1-6; size: NA
CDR3: CASSILVGRENTEAFF; DNA: TGTGCCAGTAGTATTTTGGTCGGCAGGGAGAACACTGAAGCTTTCTTT; V: TRBV19; D: NA; J: TRBJ1-1; size: many
CDR3: CASSYGAGIYTQYF; DNA: TGTGCCAGCAGTTACGGAGCGGGGATCTATACGCAGTATTTT; V: TRBV6-2/TRBV6-3; D: TRBD2; J: TRBJ2-3; size: many
CDR3: CASSADRVADTQYF; DNA: TGTGCCAGCAGCGCGGACAGGGTCGCAGATACGCAGTATTTT; V: TRBV7-2; D: TRBD1; J: TRBJ2-3; size: many
CDR3: CASTSRTSGTEAFF; DNA: TGTGCCAGCACTTCCCGCACCAGTGGCACTGAAGCTTTCTTT; V: TRBV6-2/TRBV6-3; D: NA; J: TRBJ1-1; size: many
CDR3: CSAKAQEQYEQYF; DNA: TGCAGTGCTAAAGCGCAGGAACAGTACGAGCAGTACTTC; V: TRBV20-1; D: NA; J: TRBJ2-7; size: many
CDR3: CASGEPGRNEQFF; DNA: TGTGCCAGCGGCGAGCCGGGTAGGAATGAGCAGTTCTTC; V: TRBV7-9; D: NA; J: TRBJ2-1; size: many
CDR3: CSARARDTSSGANVLTF; DNA: TGCAGTGCTAGGGCCCGAGACACCAGCTCTGGGGCCAACGTCCTGACTTTC; V: TRBV20-1; D: NA; J: TRBJ2-6; size: few
CDR3: CSARDRHFPLSNQPQHF; DNA: TGCAGTGCTAGAGATCGGCATTTCCCCCTTAGCAATCAGCCCCAGCATTTT; V: TRBV20-1; D: NA; J: TRBJ1-5; size: many
CDR3: CSAPLASRPQNNEQFF; DNA: TGCAGTGCCCCGCTAGCGTCTAGACCCCAGAACAATGAGCAGTTCTTC; V: TRBV20-1; D: NA; J: TRBJ2-1; size: many
CDR3: CASSLAGATEAFF; DNA: TGTGCCAGCAGCTTAGCAGGGGCCACTGAAGCTTTCTTT; V: TRBV7-8; D: NA; J: TRBJ1-1; size: many
CDR3: CASSFTPRGLGETQYF; DNA: TGTGCCAGCAGTTTTACCCCCCGGGGGTTGGGAGAGACCCAGTACTTC; V: TRBV12-3/TRBV12-4; D: NA; J: TRBJ2-5; size: many
CDR3: CSARDGVRDETQYF; DNA: TGCAGTGCTAGAGATGGGGTGAGGGATGAGACCCAGTACTTC; V: TRBV20-1; D: NA; J: TRBJ2-5; size: many
CDR3: CASSLGGDRAYEQYF; DNA: TGTGCCAGCAGCTTAGGGGGAGACAGAGCTTACGAGCAGTACTTC; V: TRBV7-6; D: NA; J: TRBJ2-7; size: many
CDR3: CASSSGQWSYNEQFF; DNA: TGCGCCAGCAGCTCTGGACAGTGGTCATACAATGAGCAGTTCTTC; V: TRBV5-1; D: NA; J: TRBJ2-1; size: many
CDR3: CSARDLSGLTQETQYF; DNA: TGCAGTGCTAGAGATCTCTCGGGACTAACCCAAGAGACCCAGTACTTC; V: TRBV20-1; D: TRBD2; J: TRBJ2-5; size: many
CDR3: CATSRGLAGTDTQYF; DNA: TGTGCCACCAGCAGAGGACTAGCGGGAACAGATACGCAGTATTTT; V: TRBV15; D: TRBD2; J: TRBJ2-3; size: many
CDR3: CASSLVRAGTEAFF; DNA: TGTGCCAGCAGTTTAGTCAGGGCGGGCACTGAAGCTTTCTTT; V: TRBV12-3/TRBV12-4; D: NA; J: TRBJ1-1; size: many
CDR3: CASSEADTQYF; DNA: TGTGCCAGCAGCGAGGCAGATACGCAGTATTTT; V: TRBV2; D: NA; J: TRBJ2-3; size: many
CDR3: CASSLNRAYNSPLHF; DNA: TGCGCCAGCAGCTTGAACAGGGCCTATAATTCACCCCTCCACTTT; V: TRBV5-1; D: NA; J: TRBJ1-6; size: many
CDR3: CASRDRDLTDTQYF; DNA: TGCGCCAGCAGAGATCGGGACCTCACAGATACGCAGTATTTT; V: TRBV5-1; D: NA; J: TRBJ2-3; size: many
CDR3: CATSDLIESTDTQYF; DNA: TGTGCCACCAGTGATTTGATCGAAAGCACAGATACGCAGTATTTT; V: TRBV24-1; D: NA; J: TRBJ2-3; size: many
CDR3: CASSLSVGTGATGELFF; DNA: TGTGCCAGCAGTTTATCCGTCGGGACAGGAGCGACCGGGGAGCTGTTTTTT; V: TRBV27; D: TRBD1; J: TRBJ2-2; size: many
CDR3: CASSLVGGAYEQYF; DNA: TGCGCCAGCAGCTTGGTTGGGGGAGCCTACGAGCAGTACTTC; V: TRBV5-1; D: NA; J: TRBJ2-7; size: many
CDR3: CASRPGDPVTEAFF; DNA: TGCGCCAGCAGGCCCGGGGACCCGGTAACTGAAGCTTTCTTT; V: TRBV5-1; D: NA; J: TRBJ1-1; size: many
CDR3: CASSLGPTGGTEAFF; DNA: TGTGCCAGCAGCTTAGGACCGACAGGGGGCACTGAAGCTTTCTTT; V: TRBV7-2; D: TRBD1; J: TRBJ1-1; size: many
CDR3: CASSPLWDRDEQYF; DNA: TGCGCCAGCAGCCCGCTTTGGGACAGAGATGAGCAGTACTTC; V: TRBV5-1; D: TRBD1; J: TRBJ2-7; size: many
CDR3: CASSRRLAGNTGELFF; DNA: TGTGCCAGCAGCCGTAGACTAGCGGGAAACACCGGGGAGCTGTTTTTT; V: TRBV6-6; D: TRBD2; J: TRBJ2-2; size: many
CDR3: CASSLEAGSGLYEQYF; DNA: TGTGCCAGCAGCTTAGAAGCGGGATCGGGCCTCTACGAGCAGTACTTC; V: TRBV7-2; D: TRBD2; J: TRBJ2-7; size: many
CDR3: CSAGDSSNYGYTF; DNA: TGCAGTGCTGGGGACAGTAGCAACTATGGCTACACCTTC; V: TRBV20-1; D: TRBD1; J: TRBJ1-2; size: many
CDR3: CASSGGPYYNEQFF; DNA: TGTGCCAGTAGTGGCGGACCCTACTACAATGAGCAGTTCTTC; V: TRBV19; D: NA; J: TRBJ2-1; size: once
CDR3: CASSWWYRGGYGTSDETQYF; DNA: TGTGCCAGCAGCTGGTGGTACCGTGGTGGGTACGGGACTAGCGATGAGACCCAGTACTTC; V: TRBV5-6; D: TRBD2; J: TRBJ2-5; size: many
CDR3: CASSARTRKETQYF; DNA: TGTGCCAGCAGCGCCCGGACAAGAAAAGAGACCCAGTACTTC; V: TRBV14; D: NA; J: TRBJ2-5; size: many
CDR3: CASSRTRHTGELFF; DNA: TGTGCCAGCAGTCGGACTAGACACACCGGGGAGCTGTTTTTT; V: TRBV6-6; D: TRBD2; J: TRBJ2-2; size: many
CDR3: CASRFRAGRTDTQYF; DNA: TGCGCCAGCAGATTTAGGGCGGGGCGCACAGATACGCAGTATTTT; V: TRBV5-1; D: NA; J: TRBJ2-3; size: many
CDR3: CASSGAGGGYTF; DNA: TGTGCCAGCAGTGGGGCCGGTGGTGGCTACACCTTC; V: TRBV6-5; D: NA; J: TRBJ1-2; size: many
CDR3: CASSLGLAGLDEQFF; DNA: TGCGCCAGCAGCTTGGGACTAGCGGGCCTGGATGAGCAGTTCTTC; V: TRBV5-1; D: TRBD2; J: TRBJ2-1; size: many
CDR3: CASSLRPQTHEQYF; DNA: TGTGCCAGCAGTTTACGACCCCAAACCCACGAGCAGTACTTC; V: TRBV6-5; D: NA; J: TRBJ2-7; size: many
CDR3: CASSQYYQGAVFAEQYF; DNA: TGTGCCAGTTCTCAGTACTACCAGGGGGCGGTTTTCGCCGAGCAGTACTTC; V: TRBV19; D: TRBD1; J: TRBJ2-7; size: few
CDR3: CASRSISTDTQYF; DNA: TGCGCCAGCAGGTCAATCAGCACAGATACGCAGTATTTT; V: TRBV5-1; D: NA; J: TRBJ2-3; size: many
CDR3: CASSLLDSGNTIYF; DNA: TGCGCCAGCAGTCTACTTGACTCTGGAAACACCATATATTTT; V: TRBV10-2; D: NA; J: TRBJ1-3; size: many
CDR3: CASSGVEAFF; DNA: TGTGCCAGTAGTGGGGTTGAAGCTTTCTTT; V: TRBV19; D: NA; J: TRBJ1-1; size: many
CDR3: CSAGTVTGEQFF; DNA: TGCAGTGCCGGGACCGTGACGGGTGAGCAGTTCTTC; V: TRBV20-1; D: NA; J: TRBJ2-1; size: many